Listed here is a single T cell receptor beta chain. Antigen unknown. The data belong to a study of blood T cells in healthy people across ages. The study's findings and limits: Unsorted PBMCs blocked a conclusive comparison of naive and antigen-experienced cells.

The germline CDR1 and CDR2 sequences are LGHDT and YNNKEL (reference sequence). The CDR3 has 13 amino acids. Trimming pared 6 bases from V and 4 bases from J, leaving 11 bases between. With a J-beta primer mix and a sample-barcoded 5' primer, a second PCR ran about 7 to 11 cycles. TCRdb reprocessed the 5' RACE reads via MiXCR and lists one record per CDR3 protein. The table has around 1.5 million distinct CDR3 sequences, 35% to 45% seen once. Sequencing was performed on blood. V usage is TRBV3-1 and J usage is TRBJ2-3; the D is unclear. The origin of this receptor is a woman under 30 in good health. The CDR3 sequence: CASRDGGSDTQYF. The DNA of the CDR3 is TGTGCCAGCAGGGACGGTGGGTCAGATACGCAGTATTTT.